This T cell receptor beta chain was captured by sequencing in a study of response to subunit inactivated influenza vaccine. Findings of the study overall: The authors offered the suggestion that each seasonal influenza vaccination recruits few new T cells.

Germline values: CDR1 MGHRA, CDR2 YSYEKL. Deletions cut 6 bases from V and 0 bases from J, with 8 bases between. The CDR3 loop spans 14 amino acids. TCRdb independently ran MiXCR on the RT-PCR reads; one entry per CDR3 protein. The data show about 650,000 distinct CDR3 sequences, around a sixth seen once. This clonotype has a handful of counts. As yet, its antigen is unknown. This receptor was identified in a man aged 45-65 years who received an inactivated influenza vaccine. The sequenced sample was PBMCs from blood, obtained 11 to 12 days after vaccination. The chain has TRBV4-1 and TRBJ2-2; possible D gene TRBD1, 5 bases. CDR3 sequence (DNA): TGCGCCAGCAGGCGACAGCCGAACACCGGGGAGCTGTTTTTT. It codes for CASRRQPNTGELFF.